This TCR beta chain was found in a study of blood T cell repertoires in COVID-19. For the study at large: Samples representing acute and convalescent COVID-19 were sourced from the United States, Italy and Spain. T cells, B-cell-depleted T cells, or PBMCs supplied cDNA or gDNA.

Original processing notes: Researchers report that nucleated cell counts were estimated from reference gene primer amplification. Sequencing was performed with immunoSEQ multiplex PCR; in TCRdb, only in-frame clones are kept and a portion is missing. V and J calls and clone size are copied from that table; D and trimming were computed from the DNA. The sample has around 260,000 clones; 75% to 90% are singletons. Per the germline V gene, CDR1 is LGHDT and CDR2 is YNNKEL (reference sequence). Trimming left V 6 bases short and J 3 bases short, with 15 bases between. There are 15 residues in the CDR3. The chain couples TRBV3-1 (or the pseudogene TRBV3-2) to TRBJ1-5; tentatively, D is TRBD1 (5 bases). The sample comprised peripheral blood. The clonotype originates from a woman aged 40 to 50 who had recovered from COVID-19. The CDR3 DNA reads as TGTGCCAGCAGTCAAATCCAGGGCGCCAATCAGCCCCAGCATTTT. Protein sequence: CASSQIQGANQPQHF.